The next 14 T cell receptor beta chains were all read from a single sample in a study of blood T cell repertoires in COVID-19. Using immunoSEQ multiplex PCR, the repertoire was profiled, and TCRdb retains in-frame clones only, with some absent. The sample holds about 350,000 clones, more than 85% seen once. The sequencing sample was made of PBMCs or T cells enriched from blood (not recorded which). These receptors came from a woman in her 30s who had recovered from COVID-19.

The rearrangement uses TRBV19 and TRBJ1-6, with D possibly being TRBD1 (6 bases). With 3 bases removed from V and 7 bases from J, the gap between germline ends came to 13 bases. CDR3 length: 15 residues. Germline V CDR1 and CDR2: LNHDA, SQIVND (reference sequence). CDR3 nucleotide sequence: TGTGCCAGTAGTATCACACAGGGCCTGAATTCACCCCTCCACTTT. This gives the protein CASSITQGLNSPLHF. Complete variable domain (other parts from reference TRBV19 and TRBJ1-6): DGGITQSPKYLFRKEGQNVTLSCEQNLNHDAMYWYRQDPGQGLRLIYYSQIVNDFQKGDIAEGYSVSREKKESFPLTVTSAQKNPTAFYLCASSITQGLNSPLHFGNGTRLTVT.

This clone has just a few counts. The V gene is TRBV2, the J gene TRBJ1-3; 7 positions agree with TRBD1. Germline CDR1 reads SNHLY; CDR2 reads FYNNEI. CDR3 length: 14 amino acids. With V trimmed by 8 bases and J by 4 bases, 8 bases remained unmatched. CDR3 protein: CASGRQGIGNTIYF. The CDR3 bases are TGTGCCAGCGGCCGACAGGGAATCGGAAACACCATATATTTT. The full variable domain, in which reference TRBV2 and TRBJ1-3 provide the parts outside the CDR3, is EPEVTQTPSHQVTQMGQEVILRCVPISNHLYFYWYRQILGQKVEFLVSFYNNEISEKSEIFDDQFSVERPDGSNFTLKIRSTKLEDSAMYFCASGRQGIGNTIYFGEGSWLTVV.

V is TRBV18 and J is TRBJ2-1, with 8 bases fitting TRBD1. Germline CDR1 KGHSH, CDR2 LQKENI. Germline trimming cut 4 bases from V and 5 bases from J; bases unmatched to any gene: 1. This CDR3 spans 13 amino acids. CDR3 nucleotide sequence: TGTGCCAGCTCACAGGGACAGGACAATGAGCAGTTCTTC. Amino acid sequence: CASSQGQDNEQFF.

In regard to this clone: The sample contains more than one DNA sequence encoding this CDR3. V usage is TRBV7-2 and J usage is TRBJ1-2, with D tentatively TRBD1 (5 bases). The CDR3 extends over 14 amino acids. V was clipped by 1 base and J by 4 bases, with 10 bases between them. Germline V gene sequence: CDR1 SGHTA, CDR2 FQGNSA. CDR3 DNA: TGTGCCAGCAGCTTAGGCGGGGGGGGCTATGGCTACACCTTC. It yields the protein CASSLGGGGYGYTF.

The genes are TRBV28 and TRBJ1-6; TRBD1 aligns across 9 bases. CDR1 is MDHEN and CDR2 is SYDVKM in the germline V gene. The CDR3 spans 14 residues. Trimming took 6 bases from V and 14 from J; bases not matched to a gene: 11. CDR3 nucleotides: TGTGCCAGCAGCCTGGGACAGGGCCTGGGGACCCTCCACTTT. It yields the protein CASSLGQGLGTLHF.

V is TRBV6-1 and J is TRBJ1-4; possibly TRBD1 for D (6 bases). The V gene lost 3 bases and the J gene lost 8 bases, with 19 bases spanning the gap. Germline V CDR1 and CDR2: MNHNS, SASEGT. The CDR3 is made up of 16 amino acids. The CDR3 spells CASSDLKGGGQEKLFF. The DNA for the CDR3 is TGTGCCAGCAGTGACCTCAAAGGGGGAGGGCAAGAAAAACTGTTTTTT.

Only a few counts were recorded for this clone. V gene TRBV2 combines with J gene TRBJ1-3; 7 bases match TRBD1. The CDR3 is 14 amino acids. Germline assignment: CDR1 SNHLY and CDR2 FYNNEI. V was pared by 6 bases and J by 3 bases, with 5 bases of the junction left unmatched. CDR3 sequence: CASSRQGIGNTIYF. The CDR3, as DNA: TGTGCCAGCAGCAGACAGGGTATTGGAAACACCATATATTTT.

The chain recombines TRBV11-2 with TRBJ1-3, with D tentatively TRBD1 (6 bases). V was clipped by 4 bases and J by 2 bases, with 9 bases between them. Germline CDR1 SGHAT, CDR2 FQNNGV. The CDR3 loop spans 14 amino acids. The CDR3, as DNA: TGTGCCAGCAGCTCGAACAGGGCTGGAAACACCATATATTTT. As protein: CASSSNRAGNTIYF.

The CDR3 region is CATSGRIEPNSPLHF. CDR3 DNA sequence: TGTGCCACCAGCGGGAGAATAGAACCAAATTCACCCCTCCACTTT. The chain combines TRBV15 with TRBJ1-6; D remains unclear. The germline V gene has CDR1 LNHNV and CDR2 YYDKDF (reference sequence). Trimming pared 5 bases from V and 7 bases from J, leaving 15 bases between. The CDR3 length is 15 residues.

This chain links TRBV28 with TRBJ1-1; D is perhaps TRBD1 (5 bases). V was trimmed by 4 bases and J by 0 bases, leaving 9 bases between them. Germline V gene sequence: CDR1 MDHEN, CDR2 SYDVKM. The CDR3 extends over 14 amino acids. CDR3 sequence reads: CASSSHRMNTEAFF. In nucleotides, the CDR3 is TGTGCCAGCAGTTCTCACAGGATGAACACTGAAGCTTTCTTT. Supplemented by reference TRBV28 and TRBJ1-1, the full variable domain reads DVKVTQSSRYLVKRTGEKVFLECVQDMDHENMFWYRQDPGLGLRLIYFSYDVKMKEKGDIPEGYSVSREKKERFSLILESASTNQTSMYLCASSSHRMNTEAFFGQGTRLTVV.

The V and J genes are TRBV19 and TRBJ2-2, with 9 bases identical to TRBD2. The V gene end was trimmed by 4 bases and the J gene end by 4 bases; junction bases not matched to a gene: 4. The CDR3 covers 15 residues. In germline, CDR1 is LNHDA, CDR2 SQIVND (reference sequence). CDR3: CASSTAGGPTGELFF. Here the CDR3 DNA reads TGTGCCAGTAGTACGGCGGGGGGGCCCACCGGGGAGCTGTTTTTT.

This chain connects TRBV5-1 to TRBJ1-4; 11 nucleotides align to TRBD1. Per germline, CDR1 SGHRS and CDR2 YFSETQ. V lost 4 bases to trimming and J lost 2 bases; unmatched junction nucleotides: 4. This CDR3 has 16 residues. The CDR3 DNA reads TGCGCCAGCAGCGGGGGACAGGGGGTGACTAATGAAAAACTGTTTTTT. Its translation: CASSGGQGVTNEKLFF.

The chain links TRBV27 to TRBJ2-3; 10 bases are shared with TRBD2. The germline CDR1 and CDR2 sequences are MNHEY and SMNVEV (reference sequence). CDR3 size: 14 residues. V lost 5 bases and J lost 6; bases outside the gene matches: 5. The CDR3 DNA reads TGTGCCAGCAGTCTAGCGGGGGTGTGGGATACGCAGTATTTT. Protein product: CASSLAGVWDTQYF.

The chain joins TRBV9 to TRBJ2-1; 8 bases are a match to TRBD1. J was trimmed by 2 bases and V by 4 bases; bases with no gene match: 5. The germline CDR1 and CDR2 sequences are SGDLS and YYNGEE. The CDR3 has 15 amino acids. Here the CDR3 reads CASSNGQGAYNEQFF. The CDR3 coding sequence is TGTGCCAGCAGCAACGGACAGGGAGCCTACAATGAGCAGTTCTTC.